Below, 11 T cell receptor beta chains from the same sample are listed, as sequenced in a study of T cell responses to AZD1222 COVID-19 vaccine. Profiled with immunoSEQ multiplex PCR; TCRdb holds only in-frame clones, not every one. The table records approximately 300,000 clones, almost 95% of them present only once. The sequences come from peripheral blood, collected 28 days after the second AZD1222 dose. The receptor source for this set is an adult who received the AZD1222 COVID-19 vaccine.

The gene calls are TRBV6-1 and TRBJ1-2; D not certain. The CDR3 length is 15 residues. Trimming cost V 1 base and J 0 bases, with 9 bases left between them. The germline gives CDR1 MNHNS, CDR2 SASEGT. CDR3 region: CASSEDRGPNYGYTF. CDR3 nucleotide sequence: TGTGCCAGCAGTGAAGATCGAGGGCCTAACTATGGCTACACCTTC.

The chain employs TRBV11-2 and TRBJ2-7; D not resolved. V lost 2 bases, J lost 3 bases, and 8 bases lay in between. The CDR3 runs 13 residues. CDR1 and CDR2 (germline): SGHAT, FQNNGV. CDR3 residues: CASSLLTNYEQYF. In DNA, the CDR3 is TGTGCCAGCAGCTTACTCACTAACTACGAGCAGTACTTC.

The chain combines TRBV6-1 with TRBJ2-7, with 9 bases that match TRBD2. V shed 2 bases, J shed 0 bases, and the junction held 5 bases outside the gene matches. CDR1 and CDR2 from the germline V gene are MNHNS and SASEGT. This CDR3 contains 16 residues. Written as DNA, the CDR3 is TGTGCCAGCAGTGAATTGGTAGCGGGGGCCTCCTACGAGCAGTACTTC. Translating gives CASSELVAGASYEQYF.

This clone was seen only once. The chain links TRBV5-1 to TRBJ2-1; the D is unclear. The V and J ends lost 0 bases and 3 bases respectively, with 10 bases between them. This CDR3 spans 15 amino acids. Germline V CDR1 and CDR2: SGHRS, YFSETQ. The CDR3 sequence: CASSLGGEGYNEQFF. The CDR3 DNA sequence: TGCGCCAGCAGCTTGGGTGGGGAAGGCTACAATGAGCAGTTCTTC.

This sequence joins TRBV19 and TRBJ1-6, with 8 positions matching TRBD1. Germline loops: CDR1 LNHDA, CDR2 SQIVND (reference sequence). V shed 7 bases and J 10 bases; nucleotides not matched to a gene: 9. CDR3 length equals 14 residues. CDR3 nucleotides: TGTGCCAGTACCCAGGACAGGGTTAAATCACCCCTCCACTTT. Its protein is CASTQDRVKSPLHF.

The chain is built from TRBV7-9 and TRBJ2-2; no definite D call. Trimming stripped 1 base from V and 6 bases from J, with 6 bases between. Per the germline V gene, CDR1 is SEHNR and CDR2 is FQNEAQ (reference sequence). CDR3 length: 13 amino acids. CDR3 DNA: TGTGCCAGCAGCTTAGGACACGCCGGGGAGCTGTTTTTT. This encodes CASSLGHAGELFF.

This sequence joins TRBV11-2 and TRBJ1-1; D ambiguous. There are 13 residues in the CDR3. Germline V gene data show CDR1 as SGHAT and CDR2 as FQNNGV. Trimming took off 1 base at V and 4 bases at J, with 7 bases between the two ends. DNA of the CDR3: TGTGCCAGCAGCTTAGGCGGTGTCACTGAAGCTTTCTTT. This gives the protein CASSLGGVTEAFF.

The V and J genes are TRBV5-1 and TRBJ2-5; a weak D match, TRBD1 (6 bases). V shed 0 bases and J shed 1 base, with 7 bases lying between them. Germline V gene data show CDR1 as SGHRS and CDR2 as YFSETQ. There are 14 residues in the CDR3. This CDR3 is CASSLAQGQETQYF. In DNA, the CDR3 is TGCGCCAGCAGCTTGGCACAGGGCCAAGAGACCCAGTACTTC.

This clone has just a few counts. The chain is built from TRBV12-3 or TRBV12-4 and TRBJ1-1, with D hard to call. V dropped 3 bases and J dropped 8 bases, with 10 bases sitting between them. This CDR3 has 12 residues. CDR3 nucleotides: TGTGCCAGCAGTTTGTCCGAGGCAGAAGCTTTCTTT. Protein: CASSLSEAEAFF.

This chain joins TRBV18 and TRBJ1-4; TRBD1 aligns across 9 bases. Germline V gene sequence: CDR1 KGHSH, CDR2 LQKENI. J was trimmed by 8 bases and V by 1 base; bases with no gene match: 5. This CDR3 comprises 15 residues. In DNA, the CDR3 is TGTGCCAGCTCACCACGAGGGACAGGGTCGGAAAAACTGTTTTTT. Its protein product is CASSPRGTGSEKLFF.

The chain couples TRBV6-5 to TRBJ2-2, with unresolved D. V lost 7 bases and J 5 bases, leaving 14 bases between the germline ends. Germline V gene sequence: CDR1 MNHEY, CDR2 SVGAGI. CDR3 length: 14 amino acids. CDR3 loop: CASTSGVGTGELFF. In nucleotides, the CDR3 is TGTGCCAGCACCTCCGGAGTGGGTACCGGGGAGCTGTTTTTT.